The 7 T cell receptor beta chains reported below all come from one sample, sequenced in a study of T cells after yellow fever vaccination. TCRdb itself ran the 5' RACE reads through MiXCR, one entry per CDR3 protein. There are 610,000 or so distinct CDR3 sequences in the sample; 12% occur only once, and 14% to 15% lies in the top ten. Material: PBMCs, obtained on the day of the yellow fever booster vaccination. The origin of the receptors is a man aged 25 to 45 who received the YFV17D yellow fever vaccine.

In its sample, this clonotype was seen a few times. The chain couples TRBV29-1 to TRBJ2-1; 7 nucleotides agree with TRBD2. Losses at the gene ends were 6 bases for V and 5 bases for J; bases not matched to a gene: 10. In germline, CDR1 is SQVTM, CDR2 ANQGSEA. The length of the CDR3 is 14 residues. Written as DNA, the CDR3 is TGCAGCGTAGCCGGGACTAAGGAGGACAATGAGCAGTTCTTC. This translates into CSVAGTKEDNEQFF.

This clonotype was picked up many times. The chain couples TRBV20-1 to TRBJ2-7; TRBD1 or TRBD2 may be the D gene (7 bases each). The CDR3 has 13 residues. V was trimmed by 6 bases and J by 2 bases, leaving 14 bases between them. CDR1 DFQATT and CDR2 SNEGSKA come from the germline V gene (reference sequence). CDR3 DNA: TGCAGTGCCCCAGGGGGAGGGACCTACGAGCAGTACTTC. Translated, it gives CSAPGGGTYEQYF.

This clonotype was seen only a few times. The chain couples TRBV7-2 to TRBJ1-1, with a tentative D call TRBD1 (5 bases). The V gene's germline CDR1 is SGHTA and CDR2 FQGNSA. This CDR3 has 12 residues. The V and J ends lost 4 bases and 11 bases respectively, with 14 bases between them. CDR3 DNA sequence: TGTGCCAGCAGCTCACGGCGGGGCGGGGCTTTCTTT. This encodes CASSSRRGGAFF. Supplemented by reference TRBV7-2 and TRBJ1-1, the full variable domain reads GAGVSQSPSNKVTEKGKDVELRCDPISGHTALYWYRQSLGQGLEFLIYFQGNSAPDKSGLPSDRFSAERTGGSVSTLTIQRTQQEDSAVYLCASSSRRGGAFFGQGTRLTVV.

The chain joins TRBV5-6 to TRBJ2-7, with D perhaps TRBD2 (5 bases). Trimming took off 4 bases at V and 7 bases at J, with 21 bases between the two ends. Germline CDR1 and CDR2: SGHDT and YYEEEE. The CDR3 is made up of 15 amino acids. CDR3 sequence reads: CASSTRTLYWAEQYF. The CDR3 DNA reads TGTGCCAGCAGCACCAGGACTCTTTATTGGGCAGAGCAGTACTTC.

The V gene is TRBV5-1, the J gene TRBJ2-3; D might be TRBD2 (6 bases). Germline-derived CDR1 and CDR2 are SGHRS and YFSETQ. This CDR3 is 15 amino acids long. The V end was cut by 7 bases, the J end by 7 bases, with 22 bases between. As DNA, the CDR3 is TGCGCCAGCGGCGGGTCCGGGAGTGGGGCAAATACGCAGTATTTT. As protein: CASGGSGSGANTQYF.

This clonotype has only a few counts. This chain joins TRBV11-2 and TRBJ2-5; perhaps TRBD2 as D (5 bases). Germline-derived CDR1 and CDR2 are SGHAT and FQNNGV. CDR3 size: 18 residues. The V gene lost 5 bases and the J gene lost 1 base, with 23 bases spanning the gap. The DNA for the CDR3 is TGTGCCAGCAGCCCCCATGGTGCGGGTGCCGGTCTCCAAGAGACCCAGTACTTC. Amino acids: CASSPHGAGAGLQETQYF. The variable domain in full, with the rest retrieved from reference TRBV11-2 and TRBJ2-5, is EAGVAQSPRYKIIEKRQSVAFWCNPISGHATLYWYQQILGQGPKLLIQFQNNGVVDDSQLPKDRFSAERLKGVDSTLKIQPAKLEDSAVYLCASSPHGAGAGLQETQYFGPGTRLLVL.

The J gene is TRBJ2-1, the V gene TRBV20-1, with 11 bases that match TRBD2. CDR3 length equals 17 residues. Germline lookup yields CDR1 DFQATT and CDR2 SNEGSKA (reference sequence). J was trimmed by 7 bases and V by 0 bases; bases with no gene match: 11. CDR3 amino acids: CSARDLAGGPRPNEQFF. In nucleotides, the CDR3 is TGCAGTGCTAGAGATCTAGCGGGAGGTCCGCGGCCTAATGAGCAGTTCTTC.